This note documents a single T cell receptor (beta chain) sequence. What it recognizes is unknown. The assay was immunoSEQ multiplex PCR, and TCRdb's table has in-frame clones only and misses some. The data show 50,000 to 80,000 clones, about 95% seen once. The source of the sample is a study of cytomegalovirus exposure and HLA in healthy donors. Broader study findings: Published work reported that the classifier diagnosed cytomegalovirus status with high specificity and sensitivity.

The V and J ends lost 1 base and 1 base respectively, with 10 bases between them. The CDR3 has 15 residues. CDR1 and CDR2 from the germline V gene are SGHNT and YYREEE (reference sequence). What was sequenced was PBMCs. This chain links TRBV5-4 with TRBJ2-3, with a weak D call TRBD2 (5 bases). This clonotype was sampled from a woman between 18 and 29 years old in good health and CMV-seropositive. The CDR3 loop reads CASSLFRERTDTQYF. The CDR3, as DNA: TGTGCCAGCAGCTTGTTCCGGGAACGCACAGATACGCAGTATTTT.